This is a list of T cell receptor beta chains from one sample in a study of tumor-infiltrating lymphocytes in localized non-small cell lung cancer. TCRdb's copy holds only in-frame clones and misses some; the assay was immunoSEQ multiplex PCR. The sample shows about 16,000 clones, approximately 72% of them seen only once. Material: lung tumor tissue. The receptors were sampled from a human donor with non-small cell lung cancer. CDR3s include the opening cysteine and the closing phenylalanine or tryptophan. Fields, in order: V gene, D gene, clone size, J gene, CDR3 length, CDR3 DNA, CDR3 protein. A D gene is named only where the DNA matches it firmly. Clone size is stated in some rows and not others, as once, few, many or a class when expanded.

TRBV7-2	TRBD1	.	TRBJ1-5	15	TGTGCCAGCAGTTCAGACAGGGCGGGGAGTCAGCCCCAGCATTTT	CASSSDRAGSQPQHF
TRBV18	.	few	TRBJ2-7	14	TGTGCCAGCTCACCAGACAGGAGCTCCTACGAGCAGTACTTC	CASSPDRSSYEQYF
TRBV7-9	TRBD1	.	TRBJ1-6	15	TGTGCCAGCAGCTTATCCCAGGGGGTGAATTCACCCCTCCACTTT	CASSLSQGVNSPLHF
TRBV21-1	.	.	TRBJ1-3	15	TGTGCCAGCAGCAAATTAAAGGGTCCCGGAAACACCATATATTTT	CASSKLKGPGNTIYF
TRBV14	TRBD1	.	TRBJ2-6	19	TGTGCCAGCAGCCCTCTACCGGGACAGAAAAACTCTGGGGCCAACGTCCTGACTTTC	CASSPLPGQKNSGANVLTF
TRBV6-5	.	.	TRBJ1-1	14	TGTGCCAGCAGCGCAGGGTATATGAACACTGAAGCTTTCTTT	CASSAGYMNTEAFF
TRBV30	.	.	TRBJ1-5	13	TGTGCCTGGAGTCGTGCAGGGAACCAGCCCCAGCATTTT	CAWSRAGNQPQHF
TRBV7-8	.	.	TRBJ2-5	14	TGTGCCAGCAGCCCAGACACAATTCAAGAGACCCAGTACTTC	CASSPDTIQETQYF
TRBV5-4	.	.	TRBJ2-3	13	TGTGCCAGTCGGGACTGGAGCACAGATACGCAGTATTTT	CASRDWSTDTQYF
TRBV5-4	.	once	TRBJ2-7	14	TGTGCCAGCAGCCGGGGACGGGAAAACTACGAGCAGTACTTC	CASSRGRENYEQYF
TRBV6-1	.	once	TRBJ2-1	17	TGTGCCAGCAGTGAAACATCACACCCCTCCTTATACAATGAGCAGTTCTTC	CASSETSHPSLYNEQFF
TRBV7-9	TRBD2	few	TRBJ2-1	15	TGTGCCAGCAGCTCTGATAGCGGGGGGGCGGGTGAGCAGTTCTTC	CASSSDSGGAGEQFF
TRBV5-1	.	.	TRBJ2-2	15	TGCGCCAGCAGCTTGACAGGGAAGGACACCGGGGAGCTGTTTTTT	CASSLTGKDTGELFF
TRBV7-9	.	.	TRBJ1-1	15	TGTGCCAGCAGCTTTGGGGGACTCCGGGTCGGTGAAGCTTTCTTT	CASSFGGLRVGEAFF
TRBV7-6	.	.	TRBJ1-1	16	TGTGCCAGCAGCCCGAACGGGGTGAGTAGGGGCACTGAAGCTTTCTTT	CASSPNGVSRGTEAFF
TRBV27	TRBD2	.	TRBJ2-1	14	TGTGCCAGCAGTTTCTTGACTAGCGGGCATGAGCAGTTCTTC	CASSFLTSGHEQFF
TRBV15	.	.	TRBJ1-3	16	TGTGCCACCAGCAGAGACTTCAGCAGCTCTGGAAACACCATATATTTT	CATSRDFSSSGNTIYF
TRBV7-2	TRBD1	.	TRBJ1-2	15	TGTGCCAGCAGCTTAGGGGGACAGGGGGCGATCGGCTACACCTTC	CASSLGGQGAIGYTF
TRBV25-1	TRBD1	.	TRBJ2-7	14	TGTGCCAGCAGTGAATATCGGGACAGGGGTGTGCAGTACTTC	CASSEYRDRGVQYF
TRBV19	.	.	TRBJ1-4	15	TGTGCCAGTAGTACGACCCCCGTATTAAGTGAAAAACTGTTTTTT	CASSTTPVLSEKLFF
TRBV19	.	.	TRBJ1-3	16	TGTGCCAGTAGTATCCGGGAGGGGATCTCTGGAAACACCATATATTTT	CASSIREGISGNTIYF
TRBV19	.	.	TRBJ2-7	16	TGTGCCAGTAGTACGTCTCTAGCGCTCGGGAGTTACGAGCAGTACTTC	CASSTSLALGSYEQYF
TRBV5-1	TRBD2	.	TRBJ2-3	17	TGCGCCAGCAGACCCCTACTAGCGGGGGTTCCCACAGATACGCAGTATTTT	CASRPLLAGVPTDTQYF
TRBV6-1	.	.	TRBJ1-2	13	TGTGCCAGCAGTGAAGGAGGAGGCTATGGCTACACCTTC	CASSEGGGYGYTF
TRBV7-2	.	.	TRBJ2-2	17	TGTGCCAGCAGCTTAGGCGGTCCGGGCAGGGAAAACGGGGAGCTGTTTTTT	CASSLGGPGRENGELFF
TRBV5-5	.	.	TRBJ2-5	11	TGTGCCAGCAGCTTAAGGGAGACCCAGTACTTC	CASSLRETQYF
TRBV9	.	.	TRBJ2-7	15	TGTGCCAGCAGCGAGGGTAGGACGGATTCCTACGAGCAGTACTTC	CASSEGRTDSYEQYF
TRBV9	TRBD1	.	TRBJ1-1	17	TGTGCCAGCAGCATCAACCGGGACAGGGGGTCGGACACTGAAGCTTTCTTT	CASSINRDRGSDTEAFF